Each of the 20 T cell receptor beta chains below was sequenced from the same sample in a study of CD8 T cells in ankylosing spondylitis. Study outcomes and limitations: A motif in TCR beta, a set of eight or nine highly homologous variants, appeared characteristic of ankylosing spondylitis blood.

In TCRdb, the 5' RACE reads were re-called with MiXCR into one record per CDR3 protein. The repertoire holds fewer than 450,000 distinct CDR3 sequences, with under 20% as singletons. Their recognized antigens are unknown. The specimen was blood, either unsorted or a sorted T cell fraction (not recorded which). The receptor set was obtained from a male donor with ankylosing spondylitis.

This clonotype was picked up a small number of times. The chain has TRBV3-1 and TRBJ2-5; 9 positions agree with TRBD2. CDR3 length: 15 amino acids. Per the germline V gene, CDR1 is LGHDT and CDR2 is YNNKEL (reference sequence). The J segment lost 5 bases and the V segment lost 1 base, leaving 5 bases of the junction unmatched. The CDR3 protein is CASSQAAGGPETQYF. CDR3 coding DNA: TGTGCCAGCAGCCAAGCGGCGGGGGGGCCTGAGACCCAGTACTTC.

V gene TRBV20-1 combines with J gene TRBJ2-3, with TRBD2 matching over 9 bases. V gave up 0 bases and J gave up 5 bases; unmatched junction bases: 9. The CDR3 loop spans 16 amino acids. Germline lookup yields CDR1 DFQATT and CDR2 SNEGSKA (reference sequence). CDR3 loop: CSARDSKAGGLDTQYF. In DNA form, the CDR3 reads TGCAGTGCTAGAGATTCGAAGGCGGGGGGGTTAGATACGCAGTATTTT.

The V gene is TRBV27, the J gene TRBJ2-2; unclear D gene. Trimming pared 2 bases from V and 6 bases from J, leaving 10 bases between. Germline CDR1 and CDR2: MNHEY and SMNVEV (reference sequence). The CDR3 is 14 residues long. CDR3 nucleotides: TGTGCCAGCAGTTTAGGTCCCTTCCCCGGGGAGCTGTTTTTT. Its translation is CASSLGPFPGELFF.

Only a few counts were recorded for this clonotype. This chain links TRBV5-1 with TRBJ2-7; TRBD1 might be the D (5 bases). Germline CDR1 SGHRS, CDR2 YFSETQ. The CDR3 totals 13 residues. V lost 0 bases and J lost 9, with 13 bases in between. This chain's CDR3 is CASSLGQVQGQYF. The CDR3 DNA is TGCGCCAGCAGCTTGGGCCAGGTCCAGGGGCAGTACTTC.

The sample holds a few counts of this clonotype. The CDR3 protein is CASKQDYNSPLHF. Here the CDR3 DNA reads TGTGCCAGCAAACAGGACTATAATTCACCCCTCCACTTT. The V call is TRBV25-1, the J call TRBJ1-6; possible D gene TRBD1, 5 bases. V was shortened by 7 bases and J by 3 bases, with 7 bases between the two germline ends. The V gene's germline CDR1 is MGHDK and CDR2 SYGVNS. The CDR3 extends over 13 amino acids.

This clonotype turned up a few times. This chain uses TRBV7-9 with TRBJ1-4; unclear D gene. The CDR3 consists of 14 residues. Trimming took 4 bases from V and 6 from J, leaving 12 bases between them. CDR1 is SEHNR, CDR2 FQNEAQ, per germline (reference sequence). DNA for the CDR3: TGTGCCAGCAGCTCGAGCGGGAAGGATGAAAAACTGTTTTTT. Translated: CASSSSGKDEKLFF. Variable domain in full (rest from reference TRBV7-9 and TRBJ1-4): DTGVSQNPRHKITKRGQNVTFRCDPISEHNRLYWYRQTLGQGPEFLTYFQNEAQLEKSRLLSDRFSAERPKGSFSTLEIQRTEQGDSAMYLCASSSSGKDEKLFFGSGTQLSVL.

This chain uses TRBV7-9 with TRBJ1-2; D not certain. CDR3 size: 13 residues. Germline lookup yields CDR1 SEHNR and CDR2 FQNEAQ (reference sequence). Between the trimmed V and J ends, which lost 2 bases and 1 base, there was a span of 5 bases. CDR3 amino acids: CASSLNVNYGYTF. The CDR3 nucleotides are TGTGCCAGCAGCTTAAATGTTAACTATGGCTACACCTTC.

In this sample, this clonotype turned up a few times. This chain links TRBV7-2 with TRBJ1-5; 8 bases are a match to TRBD1. Germline lookup yields CDR1 SGHTA and CDR2 FQGNSA. The CDR3 covers 16 residues. V lost 5 bases, J lost 0 bases, and 6 bases stayed unmatched. The CDR3 loop is CASSPSTGDSNQPQHF. The CDR3 coding sequence is TGTGCCAGCAGCCCATCGACAGGGGATAGCAATCAGCCCCAGCATTTT.

The genes are TRBV20-1 and TRBJ2-1, with 10 bases identical to TRBD2. With 5 bases clipped from V and 1 base from J, the junction kept 11 bases outside the gene matches. Germline V gene sequence: CDR1 DFQATT, CDR2 SNEGSKA (reference sequence). The CDR3 spans 17 residues. CDR3 region: CSALPSGSSASYNEQFF. The CDR3 region has the DNA TGCAGTGCTCTACCTAGCGGGAGCTCCGCGTCCTACAATGAGCAGTTCTTC.

This clonotype was found a few times. The chain combines TRBV2 with TRBJ2-4, with 7 bases lining up with TRBD1. CDR3 length: 14 amino acids. V was pared by 4 bases and J by 12 bases, with 12 bases of the junction left unmatched. Per the germline V gene, CDR1 is SNHLY and CDR2 is FYNNEI. This CDR3 is CASSGLGQFPSQYF. In nucleotides, the CDR3 is TGTGCCAGCAGTGGACTGGGACAGTTCCCCTCTCAGTACTTC.

This clonotype was seen a few times. CDR3 sequence (DNA): TGTGCCAGCAGCCCCCGGGTCCACACAGATACGCAGTATTTT. Translating gives CASSPRVHTDTQYF. V and J are TRBV7-9 and TRBJ2-3; D is unresolved. This CDR3 comprises 14 residues. Trimming cost V 5 bases and J 2 bases, with 11 bases left between them. In germline, CDR1 is SEHNR, CDR2 FQNEAQ (reference sequence).

The chain uses TRBV6-5 and TRBJ1-2; 8 bases align to TRBD1. Unmatched junction bases numbered 4, after V lost 0 bases and J lost 7 bases. Germline V gene sequence: CDR1 MNHEY, CDR2 SVGAGI. This CDR3 is built from 14 residues. Here the CDR3 DNA reads TGTGCCAGCAGTTACTCTTCCAGGGGGCTTGGCTACACCTTC. Translating it yields CASSYSSRGLGYTF.

This clonotype has more than one count but fewer than ten. The gene calls are TRBV20-1 and TRBJ2-3; D could derive from TRBD1 or TRBD2 (8 bases each). V gave up 5 bases and J gave up 4 bases, with 28 bases separating them. Germline V CDR1 and CDR2: DFQATT, SNEGSKA (reference sequence). The CDR3 totals 18 residues. For the CDR3, the DNA is TGCAGTGCTTTCACAGGGGGACCGGGACTAGGGTCACCAGATACGCAGTATTTT. Encoded protein: CSAFTGGPGLGSPDTQYF.

The chain recombines TRBV15 with TRBJ1-2; 11 bases are shared with TRBD1. Germline CDR1 is LNHNV and CDR2 is YYDKDF (reference sequence). This CDR3 has 15 amino acids. V lost 3 bases to trimming and J lost 4 bases; unmatched junction nucleotides: 4. CDR3 residues: CATSSPGQGVYGYTF. The CDR3 DNA reads as TGTGCCACCAGCAGCCCGGGACAGGGGGTCTATGGCTACACCTTC. The whole variable domain, remainder taken from reference TRBV15 and TRBJ1-2, is DAMVIQNPRYQVTQFGKPVTLSCSQTLNHNVMYWYQQKSSQAPKLLFHYYDKDFNNEADTPDNFQSRRPNTSFCFLDIRSPGLGDTAMYLCATSSPGQGVYGYTFGSGTRLTVV.

The table lists this clonotype with a few counts. The chain couples TRBV6-2 or TRBV6-3 to TRBJ2-3; 12 nucleotides align to TRBD2. Trimming removed 2 bases from V and 5 bases from J; junction bases left unmatched: 8. The CDR3 runs 17 residues. Germline-derived CDR1 and CDR2 are MNHEY and SVGEGT. The CDR3 here is CASSYGLAGQKGDTQYF. CDR3 nucleotide sequence: TGTGCCAGCAGTTACGGACTAGCGGGACAAAAGGGAGATACGCAGTATTTT.

This clonotype has more than one count but fewer than ten. The V call is TRBV20-1, the J call TRBJ2-1, with 8 nucleotides matching TRBD2. The CDR3 has 14 amino acids. V was clipped by 3 bases and J by 2 bases; unmatched bases: 3. Germline V gene data show CDR1 as DFQATT and CDR2 as SNEGSKA (reference sequence). The CDR3 DNA reads as TGCAGTGCTAGCGGGGGGGGCGCCTACAATGAGCAGTTCTTC. It encodes CSASGGGAYNEQFF.

The sample holds a few counts of this clonotype. The rearrangement joins TRBV20-1 to TRBJ1-5; possibly TRBD1 for D (5 bases). Trimming left V 1 base short and J 4 bases short, with 11 bases between. The CDR3 length is 14 residues. CDR1 and CDR2 from the germline V gene are DFQATT and SNEGSKA (reference sequence). The CDR3 protein is CSARVGADNQPQHF. Written as DNA, the CDR3 is TGCAGTGCTAGAGTAGGGGCGGATAATCAGCCCCAGCATTTT.

The rearrangement uses TRBV27 and TRBJ2-5, with 7 bases matching TRBD2. Trimming at V came to 6 bases and at J to 5 bases, leaving 12 bases not matched to a gene. This CDR3 contains 15 residues. Per germline, CDR1 MNHEY and CDR2 SMNVEV (reference sequence). The DNA of the CDR3 is TGTGCCAGCAGCCCGCTAGCGGCCGTTGGGGAGACCCAGTACTTC. Translated, it gives CASSPLAAVGETQYF.

The chain is built from TRBV10-3 and TRBJ1-4; a possible D gene is TRBD1 (5 bases). Germline CDR1 reads ENHRY; CDR2 reads SYGVKD. The ends were cut back, 0 bases at V and 3 bases at J, with 5 bases in the middle. The CDR3 is 14 amino acids. The CDR3: CAISESGANEKLFF. The CDR3 region has the DNA TGTGCCATCAGTGAGTCAGGGGCTAATGAAAAACTGTTTTTT.

The CDR3 region has the DNA TGTGCCAGCAGTGAATGGGGGAAACTGTTTTTT. Translating it yields CASSEWGKLFF. The V gene is TRBV6-1, the J gene TRBJ1-4, with TRBD1 as a possible D gene (5 bases). Trimming removed 2 bases from V and 11 bases from J, with 6 bases in between. The CDR3 covers 11 residues. The germline V gene encodes CDR1 MNHNS and CDR2 SASEGT.